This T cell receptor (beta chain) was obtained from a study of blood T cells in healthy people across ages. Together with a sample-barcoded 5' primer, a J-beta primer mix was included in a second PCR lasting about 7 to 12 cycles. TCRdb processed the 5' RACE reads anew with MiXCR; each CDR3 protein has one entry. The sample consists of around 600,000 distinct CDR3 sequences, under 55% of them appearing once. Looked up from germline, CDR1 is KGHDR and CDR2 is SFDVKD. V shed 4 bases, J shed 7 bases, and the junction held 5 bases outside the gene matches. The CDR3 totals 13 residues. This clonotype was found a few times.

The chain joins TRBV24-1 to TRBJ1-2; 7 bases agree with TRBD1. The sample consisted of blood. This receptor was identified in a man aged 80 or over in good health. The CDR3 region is CATSDPGQVGYTF. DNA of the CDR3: TGTGCCACCAGTGACCCAGGACAGGTTGGCTACACCTTC.